This T cell receptor (beta chain) originates from a study of T-cell memory formation after mild COVID-19. Broader study findings: Some SARS-CoV-2-responding clones were already detected in memory before infection.

UMIs and sample barcodes were carried by the TCR alpha and TCR beta cDNA libraries that 5'RACE produced using constant-segment primers. TCRdb re-analysed the 5' RACE reads in MiXCR, keeping a single row per CDR3 protein. The sample lists 350,000 to 500,000 distinct CDR3 sequences; around 17% were seen once. The CDR3 totals 12 residues. V was pared by 8 bases and J by 7 bases, with 12 bases between. Germline V gene sequence: CDR1 SGHTA, CDR2 FQGNSA. This clonotype was observed a few times. The antigen remains unidentified. Sequenced sample: PBMCs or a T cell subset sorted from them (not recorded which). This chain connects TRBV7-2 to TRBJ2-1, with unresolved D. The sequence was collected from a young man who had mild COVID-19 (a few samples of this study predate the infection). Cell type and time point are not known. The chain's CDR3 is CASGSFGNEQFF. The CDR3 DNA reads TGTGCCAGCGGGTCCTTCGGGAATGAGCAGTTCTTC.